The clone carrying this T cell receptor (beta chain) occurred many times. Its antigen is not identified. These data are taken from a study of Graves' ophthalmopathy and Graves' hyperthyroidism. Amplification of TCR beta CDR3 regions used RNA transcripts. HTBI primers served in a first-round RT-PCR, which a second-round multiplex PCR followed. TCRdb processed the multiplex PCR reads anew with MiXCR; each CDR3 protein has one entry. The table records over 450,000 distinct CDR3 sequences, roughly an eighth of them present only once. General observations from the study: Detected in blood as well were most expanded thyroid clonotypes with frequency above 0.001.

The sequencing input was blood. This receptor was taken from a woman aged 25-40 years with Graves' ophthalmopathy.

This CDR3 reads CASSLSPASNQPQHF. In nucleotides, the CDR3 is TGTGCCAGCAGCTTAAGTCCCGCTAGCAATCAGCCCCAGCATTTT. This chain links TRBV11-2 with TRBJ1-5; D call uncertain. The CDR3 covers 15 residues. The V gene's germline CDR1 is SGHAT and CDR2 FQNNGV. The ends were cut back, 2 bases at V and 0 bases at J, with 8 bases in the middle.